This passage covers 2 T cell receptor beta chains from one sample sequenced in a study of blood T cell repertoires in COVID-19. TCRdb's copy holds only in-frame clones and misses some; the assay was immunoSEQ multiplex PCR. The sample includes about 440,000 clones, 85% to 90% of them seen just once. The sequenced sample consisted of peripheral blood. Source of these receptors: a woman between 25 and 40 years old with acute or convalescent COVID-19.

This chain's CDR3 is CAWSVRQGTGPYGGYTF. The CDR3 DNA follows: TGTGCCTGGAGTGTAAGACAGGGGACGGGGCCCTATGGCGGCTACACCTTC. The chain joins TRBV30 to TRBJ1-2; 8 positions agree with TRBD1. J gave up 8 bases and V 0 bases, and 17 bases lay outside the gene matches. Germline lookup yields CDR1 GTSNPN and CDR2 SVGIG (reference sequence). The CDR3 is made up of 17 amino acids.

The V and J genes are TRBV11-2 and TRBJ1-1; the D is unclear. Trimming took 6 bases from V and 3 from J, leaving 14 bases between them. Germline assignment: CDR1 SGHAT and CDR2 FQNNGV. This CDR3 region has 14 residues. The CDR3 DNA reads as TGTGCCAGCAGAATCATTAAAACATACACTGAAGCTTTCTTT. Translated, it gives CASRIIKTYTEAFF.